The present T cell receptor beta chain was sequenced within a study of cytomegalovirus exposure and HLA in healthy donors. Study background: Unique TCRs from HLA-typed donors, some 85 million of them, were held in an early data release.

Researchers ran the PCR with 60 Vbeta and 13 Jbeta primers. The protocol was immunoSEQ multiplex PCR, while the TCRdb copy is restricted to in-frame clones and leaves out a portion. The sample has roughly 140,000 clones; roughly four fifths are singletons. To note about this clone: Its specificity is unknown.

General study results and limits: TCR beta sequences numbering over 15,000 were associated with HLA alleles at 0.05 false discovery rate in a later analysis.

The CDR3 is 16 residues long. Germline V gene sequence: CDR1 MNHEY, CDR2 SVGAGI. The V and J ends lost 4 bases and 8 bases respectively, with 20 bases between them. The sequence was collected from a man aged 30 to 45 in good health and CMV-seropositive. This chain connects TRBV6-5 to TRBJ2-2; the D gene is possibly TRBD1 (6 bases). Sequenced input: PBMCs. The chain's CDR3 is CASSSDSGTTSGELFF. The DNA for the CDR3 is TGTGCCAGCAGTTCGGATTCCGGGACAACGTCTGGGGAGCTGTTTTTT.